Following are 21 T cell receptor beta chains from one sample sequenced in a study of response to subunit inactivated influenza vaccine. TCRdb fed the RT-PCR reads into MiXCR, producing one record per CDR3 protein. The sample consists of fewer than 600,000 distinct CDR3 sequences, 6.5% to 8% of them appearing once. The material was PBMCs from blood, obtained roughly 24 months after vaccination. Receptors originate from a man aged 45 to 70 who received an inactivated influenza vaccine.

V gene TRBV18 combines with J gene TRBJ2-5; 10 bases are shared with TRBD2. J was trimmed by 4 bases and V by 3 bases; bases with no gene match: 8. CDR3 length equals 16 residues. Germline CDR1 and CDR2: KGHSH and LQKENI. The CDR3 loop reads CASSPILAGEAETQYF. The DNA of the CDR3 is TGTGCCAGCTCACCTATCCTAGCGGGAGAGGCAGAGACCCAGTACTTC.

Concerning this clonotype: One end of the junction does not line up with germline, which may come from a read error. This chain uses TRBV20-1 with TRBJ2-7; D gene ambiguous. Germline CDR1 is DFQATT and CDR2 is SNEGSKA (reference sequence). The CDR3 length is 14 residues. The CDR3 loop reads CSARPIASSDEQYF. The CDR3 DNA reads TGCAGTGCCCGACCCATCGCCAGCTCCGACGAGCAGTACTTC.

This clonotype was detected a few times. The rearrangement uses TRBV6-5 and TRBJ2-7; 7 bases match TRBD2. This CDR3 region has 15 residues. Germline CDR1 and CDR2: MNHEY and SVGAGI. Germline trimming cut 2 bases from V and 0 bases from J; bases unmatched to any gene: 4. CDR3 nucleotide sequence: TGTGCCAGCAGTTACGGGCGGGGGAGCTCCTACGAGCAGTACTTC. The encoded protein is CASSYGRGSSYEQYF.

The sample holds a few counts of this clonotype. The rearrangement links TRBV5-8 to TRBJ2-3, with D hard to call. The length of the CDR3 is 15 residues. Germline CDR1 SGHTS, CDR2 YDEGEE. V gave up 1 base and J gave up 0 bases, with 9 bases separating them. CDR3 nucleotides: TGTGCCAGCAGCTTGTTGTCCACTAGCACAGATACGCAGTATTTT. This codes for CASSLLSTSTDTQYF.

The gene calls are TRBV29-1 and TRBJ2-7; 8 bases match TRBD1. The CDR3 totals 12 residues. Germline loops: CDR1 SQVTM, CDR2 ANQGSEA. V lost 6 bases and J lost 3; bases outside the gene matches: 4. The CDR3 is CSVTGGGYEQYF. Here the CDR3 DNA reads TGCAGCGTCACAGGGGGAGGCTACGAGCAGTACTTC.

Comment on this clonotype: Being one base from a much bigger clone, this may be a read error. The chain links TRBV12-3 or TRBV12-4 to TRBJ1-4; D is undetermined. The CDR3 consists of 14 residues. CDR3 DNA sequence: TGTGCCAGCAGTCCCCCCCAGTACAATGAAAACCTGTTTTTT. Translating it yields CASSPPQYNENLFF.

This clonotype was picked up a small number of times. CDR3 amino acids: CASKVGEGETQYF. As DNA, the CDR3 is TGCGCCAGCAAAGTAGGGGAGGGAGAGACCCAGTACTTC. V and J are TRBV5-1 and TRBJ2-5; TRBD2 matches at 7 bases. The CDR3 length is 13 residues. Germline loops: CDR1 SGHRS, CDR2 YFSETQ. Germline trimming cut 6 bases from V and 4 bases from J; bases unmatched to any gene: 6.

J is TRBJ2-7 and V is TRBV10-2, with no clear D. V was pared by 3 bases and J by 6 bases, with 12 bases between. The CDR3 extends over 13 amino acids. Per the germline V gene, CDR1 is WSHSY and CDR2 is SAAADI. The CDR3 reads CASSESTWAEQYF. The CDR3 DNA is TGCGCCAGCAGTGAAAGCACTTGGGCCGAGCAGTACTTC.

This clonotype was seen ten or more times. The chain couples TRBV28 to TRBJ2-5; D gene uncertain. Trimming took 8 bases from V and 5 from J, leaving 15 bases between them. CDR3 length: 13 amino acids. Germline values: CDR1 MDHEN, CDR2 SYDVKM. CDR3 loop: CASGPIGRETQYF. CDR3 in DNA: TGTGCCAGCGGGCCTATTGGAAGGGAGACCCAGTACTTC. Variable domain in full (rest from reference TRBV28 and TRBJ2-5): DVKVTQSSRYLVKRTGEKVFLECVQDMDHENMFWYRQDPGLGLRLIYFSYDVKMKEKGDIPEGYSVSREKKERFSLILESASTNQTSMYLCASGPIGRETQYFGPGTRLLVL.

This clonotype was seen only a few times. The chain employs TRBV7-9 and TRBJ2-4; D not resolved. The CDR3 runs 11 residues. Trimming stripped 3 bases from V and 11 bases from J, with 8 bases between. Germline CDR1 reads SEHNR; CDR2 reads FQNEAQ (reference sequence). CDR3 loop: CASSFGPFQYF. CDR3 nucleotide sequence: TGTGCCAGCAGCTTTGGGCCTTTTCAGTACTTC. Drawing the rest from reference TRBV7-9 and TRBJ2-4, the complete variable domain is DTGVSQNPRHKITKRGQNVTFRCDPISEHNRLYWYRQTLGQGPEFLTYFQNEAQLEKSRLLSDRFSAERPKGSFSTLEIQRTEQGDSAMYLCASSFGPFQYFGAGTRLSVL.

This clonotype showed up just a few times. The chain links TRBV29-1 to TRBJ2-1; 10 nucleotides match TRBD2. The CDR3 is made up of 15 amino acids. Germline-derived CDR1 and CDR2 are SQVTM and ANQGSEA. With 4 bases clipped from V and 7 bases from J, the junction kept 10 bases outside the gene matches. CDR3 amino acids: CSVVVASGRGNEQFF. The CDR3 DNA reads TGCAGCGTTGTCGTTGCTAGCGGGAGAGGGAATGAGCAGTTCTTC.

This clonotype was seen repeatedly, ten times or more. J is TRBJ1-1 and V is TRBV2; 7 bases are a match to TRBD1. The V gene end was trimmed by 8 bases and the J gene end by 5 bases; junction bases not matched to a gene: 14. CDR1 and CDR2 from the germline V gene are SNHLY and FYNNEI. The CDR3 consists of 15 residues. The CDR3 nucleotides read TGTGCCAGCGGACGAAACAGGGGCGGGACGACTGAAGCTTTCTTT. Its protein is CASGRNRGGTTEAFF.

This clonotype has ten or more counts. The chain combines TRBV20-1 with TRBJ2-7; 7 nucleotides agree with TRBD1. This CDR3 region has 14 residues. Germline CDR1 reads DFQATT; CDR2 reads SNEGSKA (reference sequence). Unmatched junction bases numbered 12, after V lost 3 bases and J lost 7 bases. CDR3 in amino acids: CSARQRDSLWEQYF. The CDR3 coding sequence is TGCAGTGCTAGGCAACGGGACAGCCTCTGGGAGCAGTACTTC.

The V and J genes are TRBV5-1 and TRBJ1-1, with D hard to call. The V and J ends lost 4 bases and 0 bases respectively, with 13 bases between them. Germline V CDR1 and CDR2: SGHRS, YFSETQ. This CDR3 spans 15 amino acids. The CDR3 is CASSATGFMNTEAFF. As DNA, the CDR3 is TGCGCCAGCAGCGCCACGGGATTCATGAACACTGAAGCTTTCTTT. The whole variable domain, filled in from reference TRBV5-1 and TRBJ1-1, reads KAGVTQTPRYLIKTRGQQVTLSCSPISGHRSVSWYQQTPGQGLQFLFEYFSETQRNKGNFPGRFSGRQFSNSRSEMNVSTLELGDSALYLCASSATGFMNTEAFFGQGTRLTVV.

This clonotype was recorded a few times. This rearrangement joins TRBV11-2 to TRBJ1-6; 9 nucleotides align to TRBD1. CDR1 is SGHAT and CDR2 is FQNNGV in the germline V gene. The V and J ends lost 6 bases and 4 bases, in that order; junction bases with no gene match: 4. The CDR3 covers 15 residues. CDR3 region: CASSYDRGYNSPLHF. The CDR3 DNA reads as TGTGCCAGCAGTTATGACAGGGGGTATAATTCACCCCTCCACTTT.

The chain links TRBV10-3 to TRBJ2-5; 10 nucleotides line up with TRBD1. Per the germline V gene, CDR1 is ENHRY and CDR2 is SYGVKD. With V trimmed by 11 bases and J by 5 bases, 14 bases remained unmatched. The CDR3 is 15 residues long. The CDR3 sequence is CAHSSGQGVAETQYF. CDR3 coding DNA: TGTGCCCATTCGTCCGGACAGGGGGTCGCGGAGACCCAGTACTTC.

This clonotype turned up a few times. The CDR3 spells CASSATSSYEQYF. CDR3 sequence (DNA): TGTGCCAGCAGCGCTACTTCCTCCTACGAGCAGTACTTC. The rearrangement uses TRBV3-1 and TRBJ2-7, with unresolved D. V gave up 5 bases and J gave up 0 bases, with 8 bases separating them. CDR1 is LGHDT and CDR2 is YNNKEL in the germline V gene (reference sequence). CDR3 size: 13 residues.

This clonotype was seen more than once but under ten times. The V and J genes are TRBV28 and TRBJ1-2, with D maybe TRBD1 (5 bases). CDR1 and CDR2 from the germline V gene are MDHEN and SYDVKM. With 1 base removed from V and 4 bases from J, the gap between germline ends came to 13 bases. This CDR3 region has 15 residues. The CDR3 here is CASSLLPGGIYGYTF. The CDR3 DNA is TGTGCCAGCAGTTTATTGCCGGGGGGTATCTATGGCTACACCTTC.

This clonotype was counted between two and nine times. V usage is TRBV20-1 and J usage is TRBJ1-5, with TRBD1 as a possible D gene (6 bases). Trimming pared 3 bases from V and 4 bases from J, leaving 19 bases between. Germline lookup yields CDR1 DFQATT and CDR2 SNEGSKA (reference sequence). There are 16 residues in the CDR3. CDR3 DNA: TGCAGTGCTAGCTGGACCGGCAGGGGAAGTAATCAGCCCCAGCATTTT. Translation: CSASWTGRGSNQPQHF.

The sample holds many counts of this clonotype. The junction departs from germline at one end; a sequencing error may be responsible. The V and J genes are TRBV28 and TRBJ1-3; D is perhaps TRBD1 (5 bases). The germline V gene has CDR1 MDHEN and CDR2 SYDVKM. The CDR3 runs 15 residues. The CDR3 region has the DNA TGTGCCAGCAATTTAGGCGGGACCTCTGGAAACACCATATATTTT. This sequence encodes CASNLGGTSGNTIYF.

The chain has TRBV18 and TRBJ1-1, with TRBD1 matching 7 bases. This CDR3 comprises 13 residues. Unmatched junction bases numbered 3, after V lost 4 bases and J lost 4 bases. Germline V gives CDR1 KGHSH, CDR2 LQKENI. CDR3 region: CASSQGQRTEAFF. In DNA, the CDR3 is TGTGCCAGCTCACAGGGACAGCGCACTGAAGCTTTCTTT.